This TCR beta chain was sequenced for a study of cytomegalovirus exposure and HLA in healthy donors (dated by TCRdb to between 2016 and 2019). Background on the whole study: An earlier analysis of some 600 of the donors reported approximately 280 Gb of sequence data and 95 million to 130 million unique TCR beta sequences obtained from about 180 million T cells. An early release that covered about 600 HLA-typed donors contained around 300 gigabases of sequencing data and roughly 84 million unique TCR sequences. The genetic ancestry cluster associated with self-reported Caucasian donors included 65% to 90% of the approximately 410 genotyped donors. The study aimed to test whether cataloging public T cell receptors could reveal signatures of past pathogen exposure. The study profiled the T cell repertoires of approximately 700 subjects by immunosequencing and related them to cytomegalovirus serostatus. Along with the roughly 710-subject first cohort, a separate validation cohort of 120 different subjects was used. High-throughput TCR immunosequencing, statistical association of individual TCRs with disease status, and machine learning were combined to predict cytomegalovirus infection status. A later analysis re-examined previously published TCR beta repertoires from more than 600 donors and added high-resolution HLA genotyping to investigate patterns of TCR occurrence. Rather than using new phenotypic data, the later analysis identified candidate immune exposures from TCR beta sequences and from how often those sequences occurred across donors. An earlier analysis of 587 of the donors applied high-throughput TCR beta sequencing to assess whether each TCR beta V gene segment acted as functional or pseudogenic. Donor age, sex, ethnicity and CMV serostatus were compiled together with the repertoire data. A later genetic analysis took genome-wide SNP genotypes for about three fifths of the roughly 700 donors and used that subset as a discovery cohort. All discovery cohort repertoires had been generated using a single sequencing platform. Both class I and class II loci were covered by HLA typing, at four-digit resolution. Typing coverage differed by locus: A, B, C, DRB1 and DQB1 were typed in roughly 629-630 donors, DQA1 in approximately 520, DPA1 in over 600, and DPB1 in roughly 470. A few DR-DQ haplotypes were handled as single units for association and clustering because linkage in the cohort was strong. Among under 450 genotyped donors of the cohort, an average of around 240,000 unique TCR beta nucleotide sequences were sequenced per donor, 15% to 20% of them non-productive. Study-wide conclusions, independent of this receptor: Linkage disequilibrium might explain the correlated functional status among segregating V segments, but an unknown experimental factor could not be excluded. While some public TCRs were present in many individuals, most TCR sequences turned up only very rarely across donors. At a false discovery rate of 0.05, a later analysis linked about 17,000 TCR beta sequences to specific HLA alleles. According to the authors, the approach could potentially be generalized to other disease states and immunological phenotypes. Sequencing depth was assumed to be roughly uniform across donors in the presence/absence analyses, though that assumption may not hold. A further reported finding was that TCR beta sequences accurately predicted the HLA-A and HLA-B alleles for most subjects in the first cohort. The study gave a list of about 150 TCR beta chains associated with cytomegalovirus. According to a later analysis, most CMV-associated TCR beta chains appeared to be HLA-restricted, and the HLA associations seemed to be driven largely by CMV exposure. Because HLA typing was missing for some donors at each locus, association tests included only the typed subset. This cohort had only TCR beta chains sequenced, and the lack of alpha or paired-chain data limited which features could be detected. Immune exposure information for the cohort was limited to CMV serostatus. The earlier analysis of some 560 of the donors excluded some 15 rarely observed V segments, including chromosome 9 orphons, because counts were too low. Strong co-occurrence of HLA alleles, especially DR and DQ, made assigning TCR associations to individual alleles difficult. In a later analysis, the rate of TCR association differed among HLA loci, with DRB1 alleles having the most associated TCRs and HLA-C alleles having the fewest. Cytomegalovirus status was reported to be diagnosed by the classifier with high specificity and sensitivity in both the original and validation cohorts. In a later genetic analysis, a missense DCLRE1C variant was associated with V-gene and J-gene trimming of TCR beta chains, and the association was replicated in an independent cohort. According to a later genetic analysis, donors in an Asian-associated ancestry cluster had fewer N-insertions in productive TCRs than the roughly 660-donor mean. In vitro tests confirmed that a few of the cytomegalovirus-associated TCR beta chains recognize cytomegalovirus antigens. In a later analysis, HLA-associated TCR beta chains were found to be more clonally expanded and to have lower generation probabilities than equally common non-associated chains. Broadly in line with IMGT annotations, most TCR beta V segments showed up in productive rearrangements about 90% or about 30% of the time in an earlier analysis of 450 to 600 of the donors. In a later analysis, several top co-occurrence clusters were reported to appear linked to parvovirus B19, influenza, CMV and Epstein-Barr virus. A cluster of highly shared sequence variants was judged likely to be a technical artifact of the sequencing pipeline.

The cohort was made up of 500 to 800 healthy bone marrow donors. All cohort members were sampled while nominally healthy, although unrecorded immune exposures were likely present. The donor tested CMV seronegative, placing the donor among the 350 to 400 seronegative members of the cohort. Every donor gave a peripheral blood sample, and the peripheral blood mononuclear cells from that sample were used for TCR beta sequencing. The Qiagen DNeasy Blood Extraction Kit was used to extract genomic DNA from the blood cell samples. Libraries were built with the immunoSEQ multiplex PCR assay. A mixture of 60 forward primers for TCR Vbeta segments and 13 reverse primers for TCR Jbeta segments was used in the multiplex PCR. Amplification of the CDR3 region of rearranged TCR beta genes was performed with a multiplex PCR assay on genomic DNA. The amplified TCR beta libraries were sequenced on the Illumina HiSeq System as 87-base-pair reads. As for how the authors treated the data: A later analysis tallied roughly 78 million unique TCR beta chains across the 640 or so repertoires, and approximately 12 million of those chains were shared by two or more donors. To remove PCR and sequencing errors, raw reads were error-corrected and collapsed into unique sequences using a nearest-neighbor algorithm that merged closely related sequences. V, D and J gene segments were assigned by aligning CDR3 sequences to IMGT reference sequences. For a sequence to be retained, at least a six-nucleotide match to both a V gene segment and a J gene segment was required. A rearrangement was called productive if the CDR3 had no stop codons and remained in frame with V and J, and every other rearrangement was called non-productive. CDR3 was defined by IMGT convention, running from the second conserved V-encoded cysteine to the conserved J-encoded phenylalanine. In an earlier analysis of 587 of the donors, sequences lacking an unambiguous match to a single V gene segment were excluded. An earlier analysis of just under 600 of the donors called V segments functional above 56.7% productive rearrangements and segregating when the between-donor standard deviation exceeded 5%. To diagnose cytomegalovirus status from the catalog of TCR beta chain sequences, a statistical classification framework was built. A later analysis assigned V and J genes by comparing TCR nucleotide sequences with IMGT/GENE-DB human TR gene sequences. A later analysis assigned CDR3 sequences and most-parsimonious VDJ recombination scenarios with the TCRdist pipeline. In a later analysis, every TCR beta chain was defined by the combination of its CDR3 amino acid sequence and its V-gene family, and reads without a unique V-gene family were dropped. In a later analysis, 500 to 700 highly shared, low-generation-probability nucleotide sequences were removed to address suspected cross-contamination and a sequencing artifact. For each public chain, a later analysis derived a clonal expansion index from normalized ranks of inferred template counts within each repertoire. In a later analysis, generation probabilities were computed with a VDJ recombination model fitted to out-of-frame rearrangements, and the resulting probabilities were checked against IGoR. A later analysis scored TCR-TCR, TCR-HLA and TCR-CMV co-occurrence with hypergeometric tests, applying a repertoire-size bias correction to TCR pairs. A later analysis estimated false discovery rates by permuting HLA or CMV assignments 20 times. In a later analysis, co-occurring TCRs were grouped using DBSCAN, with TCRdist sequence similarity added in when clustering inside HLA-allele-positive subsets. Co-occurrence clustering excluded repertoires with fewer than 30,000 or more than 120,000 public chains, plus five with anomalous nucleotide sharing. As stored in TCRdb, this immuneACCESS dataset retains in-frame rearrangements with V and J assigned. A fraction of the clones does not appear; measured against another copy, unresolved V genes explain less than half of the discrepancy, and the remainder lacks a known reason. Clonal size and the V and J genes are those of that table, whereas D and trimming came from the DNA. This sample comprises some 190,000 clones, 70% to 90% of them detected only once. Around 0.34% of the sample is held by the ten biggest clonotypes.

Concerning this clone: The antigen this receptor binds is unknown. No per-base quality is available; no much larger clone lies one base away.

The sequenced sample consisted of PBMCs. The TCR originated in a woman aged 30 to 39 in good health and CMV-seronegative.

The sequence in DNA is TGTGCCAGCAGCCCGGGTGTCGGGGAGACCCAGTACTTC. Translated, this is CASSPGVGETQYF. The V and J genes are TRBV7-9 and TRBJ2-5; the D gene assignment is ambiguous. There are 13 amino acids in the CDR3, from cysteine to phenylalanine inclusive. The DNA shown is the 39-base CDR3, in frame from base 1. CDR1 SEHNR and CDR2 FQNEAQ are derived from the germline V gene (reference sequence). V and J are truncated by 5 bases and 5 bases respectively, leaving an intervening sequence of 12 bases.